A single sample gave rise to the 3 T cell receptor beta chains below, sequenced in a study of cytomegalovirus exposure and HLA in healthy donors. With 60 Vbeta and 13 Jbeta primers, the PCR was carried out. Libraries were prepared by immunoSEQ multiplex PCR; TCRdb keeps only in-frame clonotypes and omits some of them. This sample has around 130,000 clones, with about 78% found just once. The material sequenced was PBMCs. These TCRs come from a human donor in good health.

The V and J genes are TRBV7-8 and TRBJ1-4; D unclear. Per germline, CDR1 SGHVS and CDR2 FQNEAQ. The CDR3 contains 13 residues. V lost 7 bases, J lost 6 bases, and 12 bases lay in between. DNA of the CDR3: TGTGCCAGCACACCCGCGCCGCATGAAAAACTGTTTTTT. As protein: CASTPAPHEKLFF.

V usage is TRBV11-3 and J usage is TRBJ2-1; TRBD2 matches at 9 bases. The V gene's germline CDR1 is SGHNT and CDR2 YENEEA. The CDR3 loop spans 14 amino acids. J gave up 4 bases and V 3 bases, and 1 base lay outside the gene matches. For the CDR3, the DNA is TGTGCCAGCAGCTTTGGACTAGCGTACAATGAGCAGTTCTTC. This encodes CASSFGLAYNEQFF.

V usage is TRBV11-2 and J usage is TRBJ2-6; D call uncertain. This CDR3 is 19 amino acids long. Trimming pared 0 bases from V and 2 bases from J, leaving 17 bases between. Per germline, CDR1 SGHAT and CDR2 FQNNGV. This CDR3 reads CASSLEGPGLGAGANVLTF. The CDR3 DNA is TGTGCCAGCAGCTTAGAAGGCCCGGGTCTTGGCGCTGGGGCCAACGTCCTGACTTTC.